This TCR beta chain appears in the sequencing data of a study of early T cells in non-severe SARS-CoV-2 infection. Looking at the study overall: The sequenced material was bulk RNA from unsorted whole blood, and its chains were unpaired. Findings and limits, study-wide: Anti-spike CD8 specificities were favored by VDJdb matching, whose results missed private and CD4 specificities.

This clonotype was seen ten or more times. Its antigen remains unknown. Germline V gene data show CDR1 as SGHNT and CDR2 as YENEEA. This CDR3 has 14 residues. V gave up 6 bases and J gave up 5 bases; unmatched junction bases: 10. In the library, individual cDNA molecules carried attached unique molecular identifiers. MiXCR, run by TCRdb on the 5' RACE reads, gives a single entry per CDR3 protein. The repertoire holds 25,000 to 35,000 distinct CDR3 sequences, 3.9% seen once, with over 8% in the top ten. Sequencing was carried out using whole blood. This sequence originates from an adult who was a healthcare worker with PCR-confirmed SARS-CoV-2 infection or an uninfected control (not recorded which). V and J are TRBV11-3 and TRBJ2-7; 7 nucleotides match TRBD1. CDR3 amino acids: CASSRTGDLHEQYF. The CDR3 DNA sequence: TGTGCCAGCAGTCGAACAGGGGATTTGCACGAGCAGTACTTC. Drawing the rest from reference TRBV11-3 and TRBJ2-7, the complete variable domain is EAGVVQSPRYKIIEKKQPVAFWCNPISGHNTLYWYLQNLGQGPELLIRYENEEAVDDSQLPKDRFSAERLKGVDSTLKIQPAELGDSAVYLCASSRTGDLHEQYFGPGTRLTVT.